The rows below give T cell receptor beta chains drawn from one sample of a study of CD8+ T cells in alopecia areata. Here immunoSEQ multiplex PCR was the method, and the copy in TCRdb shows in-frame clones only, minus some. This table holds under 350,000 clones, 58% found once. The specimen comprised CD4+ T cells sorted from blood, sampled at week 24, from a patient treated with tofacitinib. The receptors originated from a human donor with alopecia areata. Each CDR3 is given with its conserved first and last residue. Each record gives: V gene, D gene, J gene, clone size, CDR3 DNA, CDR3 protein. D genes are given only for firm matches. Clone size is shown for a subset of rows, as once, few, many or a class of expanded clone.

TRBV6-5	NA	TRBJ1-2	NA	TGTGCCAGCAGCCCAGGACTGGCCGGCTACACCTTC	CASSPGLAGYTF
TRBV30	NA	TRBJ1-6	NA	TGTGCCTGGAGTTATGTCCGGGAATCACCCCTCCACTTT	CAWSYVRESPLHF
TRBV7-6	NA	TRBJ2-3	NA	TGTGCCAGCAGCTTGGAGGGGTTTTCGGATACGCAGTATTTT	CASSLEGFSDTQYF
TRBV7-2	NA	TRBJ2-5	NA	TGTGCCAGCAGCTTAGGTGCGGATCCTTGGACGGAGACCCAGTACTTC	CASSLGADPWTETQYF
TRBV5-1	TRBD1	TRBJ2-5	few	TGCGCCAGCAGCTTTGACAGGGTTGGAGAGACCCAGTACTTC	CASSFDRVGETQYF
TRBV6-5	NA	TRBJ2-5	few	TGTGCCAGCAGCCGACCTCAAGAGACCCAGTACTTC	CASSRPQETQYF
TRBV7-9	NA	TRBJ1-2	few	TGTGCCAGCAGCCCGGGGACCTATGGCTACACCTTC	CASSPGTYGYTF
TRBV4-2	NA	TRBJ2-5	NA	TGTGCCAGCAGCCAAGAACGGCAGGGATCTCCAGAGACCCAGTACTTC	CASSQERQGSPETQYF
TRBV7-2	NA	TRBJ1-2	NA	TGTGCCAGCAGCTTATCGGCGGCTGCTAACTATGGCTACACCTTC	CASSLSAAANYGYTF
TRBV10-3	NA	TRBJ2-3	few	TGTGCCACCGTCGGTCAGGGGACTAGCACAGATACGCAGTATTTT	CATVGQGTSTDTQYF
TRBV28	NA	TRBJ2-7	few	TGTGCCAGCAGCGGAGGAGAGCAGTACTTC	CASSGGEQYF
TRBV30	TRBD1	TRBJ1-6	once	TGTGCCTGGAGTGGACAGGGGGGACCCCTCCACTTT	CAWSGQGGPLHF
TRBV29-1	NA	TRBJ1-2	few	TGCAGCGTTGAAGGAAGGGGCGCGAACTATGGCTACACCTTC	CSVEGRGANYGYTF
TRBV5-4	NA	TRBJ1-6	NA	TGTGCCAGCACCCCACGGGGGGAGAATTCACCCCTCCACTTT	CASTPRGENSPLHF
TRBV7-9	NA	TRBJ2-7	once	TGTGCCAGCAGACCCGGCGCAGCCCAGAAACAGGGATCTGATGAGCAGTACTTC	CASRPGAAQKQGSDEQYF
TRBV29-1	NA	TRBJ1-1	NA	TGCAGCGTTGAAGTAGGGGGGGTCACTGAAGCTTTCTTT	CSVEVGGVTEAFF
TRBV5-1	TRBD1	TRBJ2-3	NA	TGCGCCAGCAGCTTGGGACAGGGGGGCACAGATACGCAGTATTTT	CASSLGQGGTDTQYF
TRBV7-2	TRBD2	TRBJ2-3	NA	TGTGCCAGCAGCCCGCCGGGGGGACTAGCGGGGGGCGGTACGCAGTATTTT	CASSPPGGLAGGGTQYF
TRBV28	TRBD1	TRBJ2-7	NA	TGTGCCAGCAGTTTCCCCGGGACAGGTCGCTACGAGCAGTACTTC	CASSFPGTGRYEQYF
TRBV29-1	NA	TRBJ2-7	NA	TGCAGCGTGCGCCAGGGTGACGGGCAGTACTTC	CSVRQGDGQYF
TRBV30	TRBD1	TRBJ2-5	NA	TGTGCCTGGAAGACAGGGGGCCCGGAGACCCAGTACTTC	CAWKTGGPETQYF